Following are 21 T cell receptor beta chains from one sample sequenced in a study of blood T cell repertoires in COVID-19. TCRdb's copy holds only in-frame clones and misses some; the assay was immunoSEQ multiplex PCR. The sample holds about 200,000 clones, around 92% seen once. The sequenced sample consisted of PBMCs or T cells enriched from blood (not recorded which). Receptor source: a woman aged 18-30 years who had recovered from COVID-19.

The rearrangement joins TRBV2 to TRBJ2-1; a weak D match, TRBD1 (6 bases). The V and J ends lost 4 bases and 4 bases respectively, with 14 bases between them. CDR3 size: 15 residues. Germline values: CDR1 SNHLY, CDR2 FYNNEI. The CDR3 loop reads CASSVIGQSYNEQFF. The CDR3 DNA follows: TGTGCCAGCAGTGTAATAGGACAGTCATACAATGAGCAGTTCTTC.

CDR3 in DNA: TGTGCCAGCAGCACAGAGCGGGCGAGCATCGAGACCCAGTACTTC. This codes for CASSTERASIETQYF. The V gene is TRBV4-2, the J gene TRBJ2-5; D is perhaps TRBD2 (6 bases). This CDR3 region has 15 residues. The germline V gene has CDR1 LGHNA and CDR2 YNFKEQ. The germline V and J ends were trimmed by 5 bases and 5 bases, with 18 bases remaining between them.

V is TRBV12-3 or TRBV12-4 and J is TRBJ1-2; 8 bases agree with TRBD1. The V segment lost 6 bases and the J segment 8 bases; nucleotides outside the gene matches: 5. This CDR3 has 12 residues. CDR3 nucleotide sequence: TGTGCCAGCAGGGGGACAGGTGGGGGCTACACCTTC. Encoded protein: CASRGTGGGYTF.

The V call is TRBV28, the J call TRBJ2-7; the match to TRBD1 covers 10 bases. The germline V gene encodes CDR1 MDHEN and CDR2 SYDVKM. The ends lost 7 bases at V and 0 bases at J; junction bases unmatched: 3. The CDR3 length is 14 residues. CDR3 sequence reads: CASTGQGGSYEQYF. The CDR3 nucleotides are TGTGCCAGCACCGGACAGGGGGGCTCCTACGAGCAGTACTTC.

The chain has TRBV4-1 and TRBJ1-4; the D gene is possibly TRBD1 (6 bases). Germline CDR1 reads MGHRA; CDR2 reads YSYEKL. This CDR3 comprises 14 residues. Trimming removed 1 base from V and 8 bases from J, with 11 bases in between. In DNA, the CDR3 is TGCGCCAGCAGCCAAGCAGGGGTTTTCGAAAAACTGTTTTTT. Its translation is CASSQAGVFEKLFF.

The chain recombines TRBV5-1 with TRBJ1-5, with 8 bases matching TRBD1. Germline V gives CDR1 SGHRS, CDR2 YFSETQ. This CDR3 has 15 residues. V lost 4 bases and J lost 4; bases outside the gene matches: 7. CDR3 DNA sequence: TGCGCCAGCAGCCCTGGGACAGGAACAAATCAGCCCCAGCATTTT. This sequence encodes CASSPGTGTNQPQHF. Supplemented by reference TRBV5-1 and TRBJ1-5, the full variable domain reads KAGVTQTPRYLIKTRGQQVTLSCSPISGHRSVSWYQQTPGQGLQFLFEYFSETQRNKGNFPGRFSGRQFSNSRSEMNVSTLELGDSALYLCASSPGTGTNQPQHFGDGTRLSIL.

The gene calls are TRBV9 and TRBJ2-7; tentatively, D is TRBD2 (6 bases). Germline CDR1 reads SGDLS; CDR2 reads YYNGEE. V lost 7 bases and J 5 bases, leaving 7 bases between the germline ends. The length of the CDR3 is 10 residues. CDR3 region: CASGEDEQYF. In DNA, the CDR3 is TGTGCCAGCGGGGAGGACGAGCAGTACTTC. The whole variable domain, filled in from reference TRBV9 and TRBJ2-7, reads DSGVTQTPKHLITATGQRVTLRCSPRSGDLSVYWYQQSLDQGLQFLIQYYNGEERAKGNILERFSAQQFPDLHSELNLSSLELGDSALYFCASGEDEQYFGPGTRLTVT.

The chain uses TRBV19 and TRBJ1-1; 8 bases are shared with TRBD1. CDR1 is LNHDA and CDR2 is SQIVND in the germline V gene (reference sequence). The trim removed 5 bases at V and 7 bases at J, leaving 6 bases unmatched. The CDR3 is 13 residues long. In DNA form, the CDR3 reads TGTGCCAGTAGTGCCTTACAGGGGGGTGAAGCTTTCTTT. As protein: CASSALQGGEAFF.

The chain carries TRBV5-1 and TRBJ2-7; TRBD2 aligns across 7 bases. V shed 4 bases, J shed 1 base, and the junction held 5 bases outside the gene matches. Germline assignment: CDR1 SGHRS and CDR2 YFSETQ. The CDR3 is made up of 14 amino acids. The CDR3 region has the DNA TGCGCCAGCAGCGTTAGCGGGTCTTCCTACGAGCAGTACTTC. It yields the protein CASSVSGSSYEQYF. Variable domain in full (rest from reference TRBV5-1 and TRBJ2-7): KAGVTQTPRYLIKTRGQQVTLSCSPISGHRSVSWYQQTPGQGLQFLFEYFSETQRNKGNFPGRFSGRQFSNSRSEMNVSTLELGDSALYLCASSVSGSSYEQYFGPGTRLTVT.

This sequence joins TRBV19 and TRBJ2-2, with 7 bases fitting TRBD1. J was trimmed by 3 bases and V by 4 bases; bases with no gene match: 2. CDR1 LNHDA and CDR2 SQIVND come from the germline V gene (reference sequence). The CDR3 is made up of 14 amino acids. Written as DNA, the CDR3 is TGTGCCAGTAGTAAGGGGACAGACACCGGGGAGCTGTTTTTT. As protein: CASSKGTDTGELFF.

The V call is TRBV7-9, the J call TRBJ1-2; 7 bases agree with TRBD1. CDR3 length: 13 residues. V lost 1 base to trimming and J lost 6 bases; unmatched junction nucleotides: 2. CDR1 and CDR2 from the germline V gene are SEHNR and FQNEAQ (reference sequence). CDR3 sequence reads: CASSLVQGNGYTF. CDR3 bases: TGTGCCAGCAGCTTAGTACAGGGGAATGGCTACACCTTC.

CDR3 loop: CASSQRGGRAFF. CDR3 nucleotide sequence: TGTGCCAGCAGCCAACGCGGGGGGAGGGCTTTCTTT. V and J are TRBV3-1 (or the pseudogene TRBV3-2) and TRBJ1-1; perhaps TRBD1 as D (5 bases). The CDR3 consists of 12 residues. Germline assignment: CDR1 LGHDT and CDR2 YNNKEL (reference sequence). Trimming took off 2 bases at V and 11 bases at J, with 12 bases between the two ends.

This chain links TRBV28 with TRBJ1-6, with 8 bases matching TRBD1. With V trimmed by 4 bases and J by 9 bases, 5 bases remained unmatched. Per germline, CDR1 MDHEN and CDR2 SYDVKM. The length of the CDR3 is 14 residues. Written as DNA, the CDR3 is TGTGCCAGCAGTTCGGACAGGGAGATTTCACCCCTCCACTTT. The encoded protein is CASSSDREISPLHF.

The chain uses TRBV5-4 and TRBJ1-2; D gene unclear. The V and J ends lost 1 base and 8 bases respectively, with 15 bases between them. CDR1 and CDR2 (germline): SGHNT, YYREEE (reference sequence). The CDR3 runs 14 residues. Here the CDR3 reads CASSLIQVPRGYTF. The CDR3 DNA sequence: TGTGCCAGCAGCTTGATTCAGGTCCCCAGGGGCTACACCTTC. Supplemented by reference TRBV5-4 and TRBJ1-2, the full variable domain reads ETGVTQSPTHLIKTRGQQVTLRCSSQSGHNTVSWYQQALGQGPQFIFQYYREEENGRGNFPPRFSGLQFPNYSSELNVNALELDDSALYLCASSLIQVPRGYTFGSGTRLTVV.

As DNA, the CDR3 is TGTGCCAGCAGCCAGGGACAGGGGGCGGACGGTGAGCAGTTCTTC. Its protein is CASSQGQGADGEQFF. The V and J genes are TRBV4-2 and TRBJ2-1, with 12 bases fitting TRBD1. Germline assignment: CDR1 LGHNA and CDR2 YNFKEQ. The CDR3 sequence is 15 residues long. V was clipped by 3 bases and J by 9 bases; unmatched bases: 6.

This chain connects TRBV30 to TRBJ2-2; 8 bases are shared with TRBD2. Germline V gives CDR1 GTSNPN, CDR2 SVGIG (reference sequence). CDR3 size: 14 residues. V was clipped by 3 bases and J by 5 bases; unmatched bases: 5. The CDR3 loop reads CAWRYSGGTGELFF. CDR3 nucleotide sequence: TGTGCCTGGAGATATTCGGGAGGGACCGGGGAGCTGTTTTTT.

This clone was seen just once. The rearrangement joins TRBV19 to TRBJ2-2; the match to TRBD2 covers 9 bases. The CDR3 loop spans 14 amino acids. The germline V gene has CDR1 LNHDA and CDR2 SQIVND (reference sequence). V shed 10 bases, J shed 3 bases, and the junction held 6 bases outside the gene matches. CDR3 sequence (DNA): TGTGCCACCCGCCTAGCGGGACACACCGGGGAGCTGTTTTTT. Translated, it gives CATRLAGHTGELFF.

The CDR3 here is CAIKGADTYEQYF. The CDR3 DNA sequence: TGTGCCATCAAGGGGGCGGATACCTACGAGCAGTACTTC. This chain joins TRBV10-3 and TRBJ2-7; 7 bases agree with TRBD1. With 7 bases clipped from V and 2 bases from J, the junction kept 5 bases outside the gene matches. The CDR3 spans 13 residues. Germline CDR1 reads ENHRY; CDR2 reads SYGVKD.

The chain has TRBV19 and TRBJ1-2; TRBD1 matches 10 bases. There are 12 residues in the CDR3. Per the germline V gene, CDR1 is LNHDA and CDR2 is SQIVND (reference sequence). J was trimmed by 8 bases and V by 9 bases; bases with no gene match: 6. CDR3 in amino acids: CASTTGGLGYTF. CDR3 nucleotides: TGTGCCAGCACGACAGGGGGCCTCGGCTACACCTTC.

This chain uses TRBV7-9 with TRBJ1-1, with D perhaps TRBD1 (5 bases). Germline lookup yields CDR1 SEHNR and CDR2 FQNEAQ (reference sequence). Between the trimmed V and J ends, which lost 8 bases and 4 bases, there was a span of 14 bases. The CDR3 is 13 residues long. The chain's CDR3 is CASDRRGSTEAFF. The DNA of the CDR3 is TGTGCCAGCGACCGCCGGGGGAGCACTGAAGCTTTCTTT. Together with reference TRBV7-9 and TRBJ1-1, the CDR3 gives the full variable domain: DTGVSQNPRHKITKRGQNVTFRCDPISEHNRLYWYRQTLGQGPEFLTYFQNEAQLEKSRLLSDRFSAERPKGSFSTLEIQRTEQGDSAMYLCASDRRGSTEAFFGQGTRLTVV.

The rearrangement links TRBV2 to TRBJ2-1; 12 nucleotides line up with TRBD2. The V and J ends lost 6 bases and 4 bases, in that order; junction bases with no gene match: 4. Germline assignment: CDR1 SNHLY and CDR2 FYNNEI. There are 15 residues in the CDR3. The CDR3 nucleotides read TGTGCCAGCAGGGAGACTAGCGGGGGATACAATGAGCAGTTCTTC. Its protein product is CASRETSGGYNEQFF.